These T cell receptor beta chains were read from a single sample in a study of blood T cell repertoires in COVID-19. Clones were sequenced by immunoSEQ multiplex PCR, and TCRdb holds only the in-frame ones, with some missing. This sample carries more than 110,000 clones, nearly 80% of them seen once, and the ten largest clones take around 3.2%. Sequencing was carried out using PBMCs or T cells enriched from blood (not recorded which). Source of these receptors: a woman aged 45-60 years who had recovered from COVID-19. Both conserved end residues are part of each CDR3. Fields, in order: clone size, D gene, J gene, V gene, CDR3 protein, CDR3 DNA. The D gene is left open where the match is weak. Some rows mark clone size as missing; the rest say once, few, many or name a class of expanded clone.

>few|TRBD2|TRBJ2-5|TRBV27
CASSLRSQTSGGDKTQYF
TGTGCCAGCAGTTTAAGGTCCCAGACTAGCGGGGGTGATAAGACCCAGTACTTC
>-|-|TRBJ2-1|TRBV27
CASRNSGLLPNEQFF
TGTGCCAGCAGAAACTCGGGACTCCTCCCCAATGAGCAGTTCTTC
>-|-|TRBJ1-1|TRBV5-3
CARSLVAGEAFF
TGTGCCAGAAGCTTGGTGGCAGGTGAAGCTTTCTTT
>-|-|TRBJ2-2|TRBV7-6
CASSLDRRELFF
TGTGCCAGCAGCTTAGACAGAAGGGAGCTGTTTTTT
>-|-|TRBJ2-5|TRBV28
CASSRETQYF
TGTGCCAGCAGTCGAGAGACCCAGTACTTC
>-|TRBD1|TRBJ1-2|TRBV10-2
CASSRQGNYGYTF
TGCGCCAGCAGTCGACAGGGGAACTATGGCTACACCTTC
>-|-|TRBJ2-5|TRBV28
CASSSLSPAGTQYF
TGTGCCAGCAGTTCCCTTAGCCCAGCGGGGACCCAGTACTTC
>once|-|TRBJ1-1|TRBV5-8
CASSFGNRNTEAFF
TGTGCCAGCAGCTTCGGTAATCGGAACACTGAAGCTTTCTTT
>-|TRBD1|TRBJ1-2|TRBV19
CASNTGTGGARANYGYTF
TGTGCCAGTAACACCGGGACAGGGGGCGCGAGGGCTAACTATGGCTACACCTTC
>few|TRBD2|TRBJ2-3|TRBV19
CASSIRGADTQYF
TGTGCCAGTAGTATCCGGGGGGCAGATACGCAGTATTTT
>-|-|TRBJ1-2|TRBV7-9
CASSLEWAGYTF
TGTGCCAGCAGCTTAGAATGGGCGGGCTACACCTTC
>-|-|TRBJ2-2|TRBV12-5
CASGLVMGQATRTGELFF
-
>few|-|TRBJ1-6|TRBV11-2
CASSQCERGCPLHF
TGTGCCAGCAGCCAATGCGAAAGGGGTTGCCCCCTCCACTTT
>-|TRBD1|TRBJ2-4|TRBV10-3
CATKRGQENIQYF
TGTGCCACCAAAAGGGGACAGGAAAACATTCAGTACTTC
>-|-|TRBJ1-1|TRBV20-1
CSASQGMQNTEAFF
TGCAGTGCTAGTCAGGGGATGCAGAACACTGAAGCTTTCTTT
>-|TRBD2|TRBJ2-2|TRBV30
CAWRVGTSGRLGLNTGELFF
TGTGCCTGGAGGGTCGGGACTAGCGGGAGGCTGGGTTTAAACACCGGGGAGCTGTTTTTT
>-|-|TRBJ2-7|TRBV27
CASSLSSGSGSYEQYF
TGTGCCAGCAGTTTATCGTCGGGATCGGGGTCCTACGAGCAGTACTTC
>-|TRBD2|TRBJ2-1|TRBV7-6
CASSPTSGGYNEQFF
TGTGCCAGCAGCCCGACTAGCGGGGGCTACAATGAGCAGTTCTTC
>-|TRBD2|TRBJ2-1|TRBV13
CASSPAGLVSYNEQFF
TGTGCCAGCAGCCCGGCGGGACTAGTATCCTACAATGAGCAGTTCTTC
>-|TRBD1|TRBJ1-6|TRBV25-1
CASRQGGSPLHF
TGTGCCAGTCGACAGGGCGGGTCACCCCTCCACTTT
>-|TRBD2|TRBJ2-2|TRBV29-1
CSAGGDTGELFF
TGCAGCGCCGGGGGGGACACCGGGGAGCTGTTTTTT
>few|TRBD1|TRBJ1-4|TRBV7-2
CASSLPTGEDEKLFF
TGTGCCAGCAGCCTACCGACAGGGGAGGATGAAAAACTGTTTTTT
>-|-|TRBJ2-4|TRBV28
CASSPAPGPAAKNIQYF
TGTGCCAGCAGCCCCGCCCCAGGCCCCGCCGCCAAAAACATTCAGTACTTC
>-|TRBD1|TRBJ2-2|TRBV28
CASSFLGTANTGELFF
TGTGCCAGCAGTTTCCTCGGGACAGCGAACACCGGGGAGCTGTTTTTT
>few|-|TRBJ1-1|TRBV5-1
CASSLATKRGTEAFF
TGCGCCAGCAGCTTGGCGACTAAGCGGGGCACTGAAGCTTTCTTT
>-|TRBD1|TRBJ1-5|TRBV6-5
CASRGTDQPQHF
TGTGCCAGCAGAGGGACAGATCAGCCCCAGCATTTT
>-|TRBD2|TRBJ2-7|TRBV5-8
CASSNPGGEYEQYF
TGTGCCAGCAGCAACCCCGGGGGGGAGTACGAGCAGTACTTC
>-|-|TRBJ1-6|TRBV2
CASNKEGSPLHF
TGTGCCAGCAACAAGGAGGGTTCACCCCTCCACTTT
>-|-|TRBJ1-1|TRBV5-6
CASSLVRGAWNTEAFF
TGTGCCAGCAGCTTGGTACGGGGGGCTTGGAACACTGAAGCTTTCTTT
>-|-|TRBJ2-7|TRBV21-1
CASTRSRGSYEQYF
TGTGCCAGCACACGATCTCGGGGATCCTACGAGCAGTACTTC
>-|-|TRBJ2-1|TRBV28
CASRTGGPNNEQFF
TGTGCCAGCAGGACCGGGGGTCCCAACAATGAGCAGTTCTTC
>once|-|TRBJ2-2|TRBV14
CASTSQGNTGELFF
TGTGCCAGCACCTCCCAGGGGAACACCGGGGAGCTGTTTTTT
>-|TRBD1|TRBJ1-1|TRBV11-3
CASNSRQGLAEAFF
TGTGCCAGCAACAGTAGACAGGGGCTTGCTGAAGCTTTCTTT
>-|TRBD1|TRBJ1-5|TRBV19
CASSKQGQGRQPQHF
TGTGCCAGTAGTAAACAAGGACAGGGCCGTCAGCCCCAGCATTTT
>-|-|TRBJ1-5|TRBV2
CASSEEGKGNQPQHF
TGTGCCAGCAGTGAGGAGGGTAAGGGCAATCAGCCCCAGCATTTT
>-|TRBD2|TRBJ2-1|TRBV6-1
CASSDHGGGTTREQFF
TGTGCCAGCAGTGATCACGGGGGGGGGACTACGAGGGAGCAGTTCTTC
>once|TRBD1|TRBJ2-5|TRBV2
CATRTGWTQYF
TGTGCCACAAGGACAGGATGGACCCAGTACTTC
>-|TRBD1|TRBJ1-2|TRBV28
CASSSIDRGRFYGYTF
TGTGCCAGCAGTTCGATCGACAGGGGGCGCTTCTATGGCTACACCTTC
>-|TRBD2|TRBJ2-3|TRBV2
CASSGPRERELTDTQYF
TGTGCCAGCAGTGGCCCTAGGGAGCGGGAGCTCACAGATACGCAGTATTTT
>once|TRBD2|TRBJ2-1|TRBV29-1
CSGGGAGRLYNEQFF
TGCAGCGGGGGAGGGGCAGGGAGGTTATACAATGAGCAGTTCTTC
>few|-|TRBJ1-2|TRBV5-1
CASSLALEVYGYTF
TGCGCCAGCAGCTTGGCCCTGGAGGTCTATGGCTACACCTTC
>-|-|TRBJ1-4|TRBV7-8
CASSFAGGLTNEKLFF
TGTGCCAGCAGCTTCGCGGGGGGCTTAACTAATGAAAAACTGTTTTTT
>-|-|TRBJ1-3|TRBV3-1/TRBV3-2
CASSQGGSGNTIYF
TGTGCCAGCAGCCAAGGCGGCTCTGGAAACACCATATATTTT
>once|-|TRBJ2-7|TRBV10-3
CAISESLLEQSYEQYF
TGTGCCATCAGTGAAAGTCTCCTGGAGCAATCCTACGAGCAGTACTTC
>-|-|TRBJ1-1|TRBV7-2
CASSPVGGEYTEAFF
TGTGCCAGCAGCCCCGTAGGGGGTGAGTACACTGAAGCTTTCTTT
>-|-|TRBJ1-1|TRBV12-3/TRBV12-4
CASSLARLGEAFF
TGTGCCAGCAGTTTAGCGAGGCTCGGGGAAGCTTTCTTT
>few|-|TRBJ1-2|TRBV3-1/TRBV3-2
CASSSSGLNYGYTF
TGTGCCAGCAGCTCCTCCGGACTGAACTATGGCTACACCTTC